This TCR beta chain was obtained from a study of T cells in Graves' hyperthyroidism and ophthalmopathy. This clonotype was found a few times. The investigators amplified TCR beta CDR3 regions from RNA transcripts. A first-round RT-PCR of the TCR CDR3 used the HTBI primer set. TCRdb ran MiXCR on the multiplex PCR reads and lists one entry per CDR3 protein. The data hold over 300,000 distinct CDR3 sequences, with about 13% observed a single time. The CDR3 spans 14 residues. With 6 bases removed from V and 5 bases from J, the gap between germline ends came to 19 bases. CDR1 SQVTM and CDR2 ANQGSEA come from the germline V gene.

The rearrangement links TRBV29-1 to TRBJ1-1, with a weak D call TRBD1 (5 bases). The specimen was blood. This receptor was identified in a woman in her thirties or forties with Graves' ophthalmopathy. This chain's CDR3 is CSVAPGGRATEAFF. Here the CDR3 DNA reads TGCAGCGTCGCTCCCGGTGGCAGGGCAACTGAAGCTTTCTTT.